The entry that follows covers one T cell receptor (beta chain) sequence. The source of the sample is a study of blood T cell repertoires in COVID-19. Study background: Samples of COVID-19 (acute and convalescent) were obtained from the United States, Italy and Spain. T cells, B-cell-depleted T cells, or PBMCs supplied cDNA or gDNA.

Original analysis: The assay estimated nucleated cells by amplifying reference gene primers. Sequenced by immunoSEQ multiplex PCR; TCRdb stores in-frame clones only, minus some. V, J and clone size are taken as reported in that table, and D and trimming were inferred from the DNA itself. The table includes tens of thousands of clones, more than 70% detected once. Germline loops: CDR1 SGHNT, CDR2 YYREEE (reference sequence). With 3 bases clipped from V and 10 bases from J, the junction kept 15 bases outside the gene matches. The CDR3 sequence is 16 residues long. The chain recombines TRBV5-4 with TRBJ1-1, with TRBD1 identical over 10 bases. The sequence was obtained from a man between 45 and 60 years old with active COVID-19. The specimen was peripheral blood. CDR3 in amino acids: CASSSGDRGPSKGAFF. DNA of the CDR3: TGTGCCAGCAGCTCAGGCGACAGGGGGCCATCAAAGGGAGCTTTCTTT.